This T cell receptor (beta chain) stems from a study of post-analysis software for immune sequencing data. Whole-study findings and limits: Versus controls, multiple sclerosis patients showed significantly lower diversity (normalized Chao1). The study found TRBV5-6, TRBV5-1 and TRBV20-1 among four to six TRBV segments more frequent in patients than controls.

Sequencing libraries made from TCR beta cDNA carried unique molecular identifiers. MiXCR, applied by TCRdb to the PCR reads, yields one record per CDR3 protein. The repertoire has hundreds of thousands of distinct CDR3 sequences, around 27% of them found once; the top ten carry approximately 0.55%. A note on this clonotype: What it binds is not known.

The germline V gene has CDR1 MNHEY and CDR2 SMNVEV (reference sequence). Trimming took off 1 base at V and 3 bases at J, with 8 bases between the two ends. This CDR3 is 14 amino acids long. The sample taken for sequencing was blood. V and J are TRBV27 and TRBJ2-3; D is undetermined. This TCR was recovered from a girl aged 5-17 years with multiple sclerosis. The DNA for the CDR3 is TGTGCCAGCAGTTTATTATCCGTGACAGATACGCAGTATTTT. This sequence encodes CASSLLSVTDTQYF.